This T cell receptor beta chain was identified during a study of blood T cell repertoires in COVID-19. In the authors' methods: Amplification with reference gene primers provided the estimates of nucleated cell counts. Method: immunoSEQ multiplex PCR; TCRdb's copy keeps in-frame clones and lacks some. Clone size and V and J calls were adopted from that table, with D and trimming inferred from the DNA. The sample lists some 150,000 clones, roughly 84% occurring once. This CDR3 has 19 amino acids. CDR1 WNHNN and CDR2 SYGVQD come from the germline V gene (reference sequence). With V trimmed by 0 bases and J by 0 bases, 10 bases remained unmatched. Individuals drawn from around 25 US areas were roughly 18 to 89 years old.

The chain has TRBV10-1 and TRBJ2-1; 8 nucleotides match TRBD2. This clonotype was sampled from a woman aged 50 to 60 who had been exposed to COVID-19. Source material: PBMCs or T cells enriched from blood (not recorded which). For the CDR3, the DNA is TGCGCCAGCAGTGAGTCTGGGGCCCGCGGGGGGAGCTCCTACAATGAGCAGTTCTTC. It codes for CASSESGARGGSSYNEQFF.